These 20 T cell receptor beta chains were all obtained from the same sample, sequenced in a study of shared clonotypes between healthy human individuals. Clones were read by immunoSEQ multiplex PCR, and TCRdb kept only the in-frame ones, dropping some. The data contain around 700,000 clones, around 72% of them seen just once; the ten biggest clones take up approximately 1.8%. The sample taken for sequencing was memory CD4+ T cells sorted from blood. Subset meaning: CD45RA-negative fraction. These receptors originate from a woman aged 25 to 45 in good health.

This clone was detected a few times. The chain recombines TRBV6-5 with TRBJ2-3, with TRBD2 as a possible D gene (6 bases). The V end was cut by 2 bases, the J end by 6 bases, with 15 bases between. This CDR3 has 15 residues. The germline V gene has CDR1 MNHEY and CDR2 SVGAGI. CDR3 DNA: TGTGCCAGCAGTTACCGGCAGGCGGCGGGGGATACGCAGTATTTT. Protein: CASSYRQAAGDTQYF.

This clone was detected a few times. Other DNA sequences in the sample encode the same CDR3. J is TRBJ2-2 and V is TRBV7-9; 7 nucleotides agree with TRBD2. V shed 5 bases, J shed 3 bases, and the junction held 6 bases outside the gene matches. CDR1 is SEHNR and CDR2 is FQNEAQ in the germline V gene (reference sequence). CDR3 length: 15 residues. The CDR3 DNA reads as TGTGCCAGCAGCCCGCAGGGAGGGTACACCGGGGAGCTGTTTTTT. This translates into CASSPQGGYTGELFF.

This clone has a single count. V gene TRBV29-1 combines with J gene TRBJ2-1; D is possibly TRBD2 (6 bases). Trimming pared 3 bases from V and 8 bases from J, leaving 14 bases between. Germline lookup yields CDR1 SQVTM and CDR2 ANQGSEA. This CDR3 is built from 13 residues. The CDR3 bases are TGCAGCGTTGAGCGGGATTTGGGGGATGAGCAGTTCTTC. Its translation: CSVERDLGDEQFF.

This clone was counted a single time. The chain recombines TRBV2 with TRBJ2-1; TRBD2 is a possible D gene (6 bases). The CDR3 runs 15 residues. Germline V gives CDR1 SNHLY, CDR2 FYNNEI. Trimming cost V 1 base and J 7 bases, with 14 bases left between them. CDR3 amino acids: CASSEEGGNGNEQFF. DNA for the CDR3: TGTGCCAGCAGTGAAGAAGGCGGGAACGGGAATGAGCAGTTCTTC. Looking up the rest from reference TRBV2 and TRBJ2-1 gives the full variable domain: EPEVTQTPSHQVTQMGQEVILRCVPISNHLYFYWYRQILGQKVEFLVSFYNNEISEKSEIFDDQFSVERPDGSNFTLKIRSTKLEDSAMYFCASSEEGGNGNEQFFGPGTRLTVL.

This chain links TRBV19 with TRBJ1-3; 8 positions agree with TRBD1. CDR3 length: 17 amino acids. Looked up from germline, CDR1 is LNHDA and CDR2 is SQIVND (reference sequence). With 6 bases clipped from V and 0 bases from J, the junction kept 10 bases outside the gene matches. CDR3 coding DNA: TGTGCCAGTAGCCCGGGACAGGATCATATCTCTGGAAACACCATATATTTT. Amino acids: CASSPGQDHISGNTIYF.

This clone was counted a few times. The CDR3 sequence is CSVQTGRQGGYEQYF. The CDR3 nucleotides read TGCAGCGTTCAGACAGGCAGACAGGGGGGATACGAGCAGTACTTC. The J gene is TRBJ2-7, the V gene TRBV29-1; 9 bases match TRBD1. CDR1 is SQVTM and CDR2 is ANQGSEA in the germline V gene. The CDR3 spans 15 residues. Trimming took 5 bases from V and 4 from J; bases not matched to a gene: 12.

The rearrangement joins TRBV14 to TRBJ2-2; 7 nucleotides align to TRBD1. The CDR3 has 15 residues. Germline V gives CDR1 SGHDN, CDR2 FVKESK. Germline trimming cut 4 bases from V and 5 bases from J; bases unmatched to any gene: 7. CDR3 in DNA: TGTGCCAGCAGCCGACAGGGTCGAATAACCGGGGAGCTGTTTTTT. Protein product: CASSRQGRITGELFF.

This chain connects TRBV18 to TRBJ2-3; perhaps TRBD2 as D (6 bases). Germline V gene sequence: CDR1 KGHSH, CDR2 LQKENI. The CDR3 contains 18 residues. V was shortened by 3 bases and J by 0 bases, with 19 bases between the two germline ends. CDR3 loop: CASSPGPVLAGSTDTQYF. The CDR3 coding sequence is TGTGCCAGCTCACCCGGACCCGTACTAGCTGGGAGCACAGATACGCAGTATTTT. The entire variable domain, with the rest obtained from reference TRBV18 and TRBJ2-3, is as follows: NAGVMQNPRHLVRRRGQEARLRCSPMKGHSHVYWYRQLPEEGLKFMVYLQKENIIDESGMPKERFSAEFPKEGPSILRIQQVVRGDSAAYFCASSPGPVLAGSTDTQYFGPGTRLTVL.

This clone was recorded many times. The CDR3 DNA reads TGTGCCAGCAGCCTAGGTACATCCTCTGGGGCCAACGTCCTGACTTTC. It encodes CASSLGTSSGANVLTF. This sequence joins TRBV11-1 and TRBJ2-6; no definite D call. The CDR3 is 16 residues long. The V gene's germline CDR1 is SGHAT and CDR2 FQDESV (reference sequence). V lost 5 bases, J lost 0 bases, and 11 bases lay in between.

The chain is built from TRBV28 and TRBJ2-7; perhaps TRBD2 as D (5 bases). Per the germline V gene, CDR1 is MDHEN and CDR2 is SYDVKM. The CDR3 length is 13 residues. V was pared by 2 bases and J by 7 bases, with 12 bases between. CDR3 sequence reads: CASSLIGVGEQYF. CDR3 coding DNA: TGTGCCAGCAGTTTAATCGGGGTGGGGGAGCAGTACTTC.

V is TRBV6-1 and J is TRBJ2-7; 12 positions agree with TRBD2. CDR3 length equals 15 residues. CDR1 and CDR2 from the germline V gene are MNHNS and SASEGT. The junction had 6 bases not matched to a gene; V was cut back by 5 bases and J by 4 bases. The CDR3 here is CASSKTSGSKYEQYF. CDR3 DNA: TGTGCCAGCAGTAAGACTAGCGGGAGCAAGTACGAGCAGTACTTC.

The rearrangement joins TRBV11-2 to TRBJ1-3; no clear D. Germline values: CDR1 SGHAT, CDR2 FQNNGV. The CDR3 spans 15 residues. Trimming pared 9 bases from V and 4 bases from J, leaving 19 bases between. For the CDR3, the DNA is TGTGCCAGTGGCGGAGGGCCTGAACTCGGAAACACCATATATTTT. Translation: CASGGGPELGNTIYF. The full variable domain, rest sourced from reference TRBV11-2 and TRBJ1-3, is EAGVAQSPRYKIIEKRQSVAFWCNPISGHATLYWYQQILGQGPKLLIQFQNNGVVDDSQLPKDRFSAERLKGVDSTLKIQPAKLEDSAVYLCASGGGPELGNTIYFGEGSWLTVV.

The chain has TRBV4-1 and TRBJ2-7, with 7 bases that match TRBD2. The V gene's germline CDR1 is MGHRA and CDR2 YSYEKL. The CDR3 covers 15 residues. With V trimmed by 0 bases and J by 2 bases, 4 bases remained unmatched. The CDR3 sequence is CASSQEGDYPYEQYF. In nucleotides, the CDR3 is TGCGCCAGCAGCCAAGAGGGGGACTACCCCTACGAGCAGTACTTC.

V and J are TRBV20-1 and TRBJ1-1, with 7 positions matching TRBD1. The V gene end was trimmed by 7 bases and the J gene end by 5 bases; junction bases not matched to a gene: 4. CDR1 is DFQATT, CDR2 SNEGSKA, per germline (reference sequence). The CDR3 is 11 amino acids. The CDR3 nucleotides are TGCAGTGTCCCAGGGGGGACTGAAGCTTTCTTT. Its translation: CSVPGGTEAFF.

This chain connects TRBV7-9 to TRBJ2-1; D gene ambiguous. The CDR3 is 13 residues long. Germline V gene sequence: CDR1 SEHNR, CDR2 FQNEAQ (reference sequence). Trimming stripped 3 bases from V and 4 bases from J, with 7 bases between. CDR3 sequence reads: CASSLAEYNEQFF. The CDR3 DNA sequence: TGTGCCAGCAGCTTGGCAGAATACAATGAGCAGTTCTTC.

The CDR3 DNA reads as TGTGCCAGTAGTACCCCCCCGGGTAGGACAGAGGGCAATCAGCCCCAGCATTTT. Translation: CASSTPPGRTEGNQPQHF. The chain carries TRBV19 and TRBJ1-5; D might be TRBD1 (6 bases). Germline V gene lookup returns CDR1 LNHDA and CDR2 SQIVND (reference sequence). This CDR3 contains 18 residues. Between the trimmed V and J ends, which lost 4 bases and 2 bases, there was a span of 21 bases.

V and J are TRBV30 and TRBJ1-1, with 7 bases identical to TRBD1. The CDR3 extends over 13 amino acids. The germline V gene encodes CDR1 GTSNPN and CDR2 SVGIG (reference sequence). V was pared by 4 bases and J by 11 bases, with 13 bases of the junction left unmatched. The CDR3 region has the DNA TGTGCCTGGACCAATCAGGGGGAGGGGCCGGCTTTCTTT. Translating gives CAWTNQGEGPAFF.

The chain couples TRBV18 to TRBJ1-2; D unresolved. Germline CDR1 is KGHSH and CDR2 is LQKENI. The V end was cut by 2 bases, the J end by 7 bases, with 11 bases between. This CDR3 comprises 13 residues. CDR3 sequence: CASSPGEGPGYTF. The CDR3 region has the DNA TGTGCCAGCTCACCAGGTGAGGGTCCTGGCTACACCTTC.

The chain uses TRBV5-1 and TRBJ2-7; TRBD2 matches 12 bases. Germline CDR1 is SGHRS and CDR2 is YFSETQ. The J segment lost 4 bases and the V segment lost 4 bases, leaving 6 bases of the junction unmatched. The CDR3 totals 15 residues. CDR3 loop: CASSPGLAGKYEQYF. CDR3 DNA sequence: TGCGCCAGCAGCCCCGGACTAGCGGGGAAATACGAGCAGTACTTC. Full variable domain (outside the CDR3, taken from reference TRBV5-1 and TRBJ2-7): KAGVTQTPRYLIKTRGQQVTLSCSPISGHRSVSWYQQTPGQGLQFLFEYFSETQRNKGNFPGRFSGRQFSNSRSEMNVSTLELGDSALYLCASSPGLAGKYEQYFGPGTRLTVT.

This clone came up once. CDR3 amino acids: CASSTRMLQETQYF. CDR3 bases: TGTGCCAGCAGTACTAGGATGCTACAAGAGACCCAGTACTTC. The V call is TRBV28, the J call TRBJ2-5; possible D gene TRBD2, 5 bases. The CDR3 spans 14 residues. The ends were cut back, 5 bases at V and 2 bases at J, with 12 bases in the middle. Germline CDR1 reads MDHEN; CDR2 reads SYDVKM.